Below, 30 T cell receptor beta chains from the same sample are listed, as sequenced in a study of neurological immune-mediated disorders. TCRdb reanalysed the 5' RACE reads using MiXCR and keeps one entry per CDR3 protein. This table has some 32,000 distinct CDR3 sequences, roughly 15% appearing once. Sequenced material: PBMCs. The receptors originated from a man aged 65 to 85 in good health.

This clonotype was counted many times. This sequence joins TRBV6-5 and TRBJ2-5; 8 bases are shared with TRBD2. V lost 6 bases to trimming and J lost 1 base; unmatched junction nucleotides: 10. This CDR3 comprises 16 residues. Germline V gene sequence: CDR1 MNHEY, CDR2 SVGAGI. The CDR3 loop is CASSPGGGGFQETQYF. The CDR3 nucleotides read TGTGCCAGCAGCCCGGGCGGCGGGGGGTTCCAAGAGACCCAGTACTTC.

With regard to this clonotype: A single base separates this from a much larger clone, so it may be a read error. No conserved phenylalanine or tryptophan is present at the end of the CDR3, so a read error is the likely explanation. The genes are TRBV24-1 and TRBJ2-2; the D gene is possibly TRBD1 (5 bases). CDR1 is KGHDR and CDR2 is SFDVKD in the germline V gene. The CDR3 is made up of 15 amino acids. V was trimmed by 0 bases and J by 3 bases, leaving 7 bases between them. DNA for the CDR3: TGTGCCACCAGTGATTTGGACAGAGACACCGGGGAGCTGTTTTCT. Protein: CATSDLDRDTGELFS.

In this sample, this clonotype turned up many times. The chain is built from TRBV5-1 and TRBJ2-1; 12 nucleotides match TRBD2. Germline V gene lookup returns CDR1 SGHRS and CDR2 YFSETQ. After removal of 0 bases from V and 5 bases from J, the junction contained 6 bases not matched to a gene. The CDR3 is 17 amino acids. Here the CDR3 reads CASSLGRLAGGNNEQFF. Written as DNA, the CDR3 is TGCGCCAGCAGCTTGGGTCGGCTAGCGGGAGGGAACAATGAGCAGTTCTTC.

This clonotype was recorded many times. The chain links TRBV15 to TRBJ2-3; D uncertain. Germline loops: CDR1 LNHNV, CDR2 YYDKDF (reference sequence). The V end was cut by 0 bases, the J end by 1 base, with 20 bases between. CDR3 length: 19 amino acids. This CDR3 is CATSREAPSLDTRTDTQYF. CDR3 in DNA: TGTGCCACCAGCAGAGAAGCCCCTTCCCTTGACACCCGCACAGATACGCAGTATTTT. Filled out from reference TRBV15 and TRBJ2-3, the complete variable domain reads DAMVIQNPRYQVTQFGKPVTLSCSQTLNHNVMYWYQQKSSQAPKLLFHYYDKDFNNEADTPDNFQSRRPNTSFCFLDIRSPGLGDTAMYLCATSREAPSLDTRTDTQYFGPGTRLTVL.

In this sample, this clonotype turned up many times. The V call is TRBV7-8, the J call TRBJ2-7, with 11 nucleotides matching TRBD2. With 4 bases clipped from V and 6 bases from J, the junction kept 8 bases outside the gene matches. The germline gives CDR1 SGHVS, CDR2 FQNEAQ. This CDR3 region has 15 residues. The DNA for the CDR3 is TGTGCCAGCAGCTCACCCGGGACTAGCGGTCTCGAGCAGTACTTC. It translates to CASSSPGTSGLEQYF.

This clonotype was found many times. The V call is TRBV25-1, the J call TRBJ2-3; D is unresolved. Trimming removed 1 base at V and 2 bases at J, with 1 base between. Germline assignment: CDR1 MGHDK and CDR2 SYGVNS. The CDR3 sequence is 12 residues long. CDR3 region: CASSEFTDTQYF. CDR3 DNA: TGTGCCAGCAGTGAATTCACAGATACGCAGTATTTT.

This clonotype appeared many times. J is TRBJ1-6 and V is TRBV4-1, with TRBD1 matching 9 bases. Germline CDR1 is MGHRA and CDR2 is YSYEKL. This CDR3 region has 14 residues. The ends lost 2 bases at V and 10 bases at J; junction bases unmatched: 3. CDR3: CASSQRDRESPLHF. The DNA for the CDR3 is TGCGCCAGCAGCCAACGGGACAGGGAGTCACCCCTCCACTTT.

This clonotype came up many times. This chain connects TRBV7-2 to TRBJ2-4; TRBD2 agrees at 9 bases. V shed 5 bases and J 6 bases; nucleotides not matched to a gene: 2. Looked up from germline, CDR1 is SGHTA and CDR2 is FQGNSA. The CDR3 is 13 residues long. The CDR3 region has the DNA TGTGCCAGCAGCACGACTAGCGGAAACATTCAGTACTTC. Protein: CASSTTSGNIQYF.

This clonotype has at least ten counts. The chain joins TRBV20-1 to TRBJ1-5; maybe TRBD1 (6 bases). Trimming took 6 bases from V and 0 from J, leaving 12 bases between them. The CDR3 has 14 residues. Germline V gene sequence: CDR1 DFQATT, CDR2 SNEGSKA (reference sequence). CDR3 in DNA: TGCAGTGCCACGACAGGTCTTAGCAATCAGCCCCAGCATTTT. Encoded protein: CSATTGLSNQPQHF.

The sample holds many counts of this clonotype. This sequence joins TRBV7-2 and TRBJ2-5; possibly TRBD1 or TRBD2 for D (5 bases each). There are 13 residues in the CDR3. In germline, CDR1 is SGHTA, CDR2 FQGNSA. Deletions cut 6 bases from V and 3 bases from J, with 11 bases between. CDR3 in amino acids: CASSTGPKETQYF. The CDR3 region has the DNA TGTGCCAGCAGTACGGGACCGAAAGAGACCCAGTACTTC.

Notes on this clonotype: A much bigger clone sits one base away, suggesting this may be a read error. The chain uses TRBV18 and TRBJ1-5, with D perhaps matching TRBD1 (6 bases). The J call may be in error: the DNA end matches TRBJ2-3 better. The CDR3 covers 13 residues. Germline V gene data show CDR1 as KGHSH and CDR2 as LQKENI. The CDR3 loop reads CASSLDRYQPQYF. The CDR3 region has the DNA TGTGCCAGCTCACTCGACAGGTATCAGCCCCAGTATTTT.

This clonotype has ten or more counts. The rearrangement joins TRBV9 to TRBJ2-2, with no clear D. The CDR3 has 18 amino acids. The germline V and J ends were trimmed by 0 bases and 2 bases, with 17 bases remaining between them. Germline CDR1 SGDLS, CDR2 YYNGEE. Here the CDR3 DNA reads TGTGCCAGCAGCGTAGATTATGGCAGTGGATACAACACCGGGGAGCTGTTTTTT. Amino acids: CASSVDYGSGYNTGELFF.

In its sample, this clonotype was seen a few times. A much larger clone lies one base from this, so it may be a read error. The rearrangement joins TRBV9 to TRBJ1-6; unclear D gene. Germline values: CDR1 SGDLS, CDR2 YYNGEE. The CDR3 totals 18 residues. V was shortened by 5 bases and J by 0 bases, with 18 bases between the two germline ends. The DNA for the CDR3 is TGTGCCAGCAGTAGCAGTGGGCCGTTGAGCTCCTATAATTCACCCCTCCACTTT. Translated: CASSSSGPLSSYNSPLHF.

This clonotype was observed a few times. The V and J genes are TRBV12-3 or TRBV12-4 and TRBJ2-7, with 9 bases matching TRBD1. With V trimmed by 5 bases and J by 4 bases, 9 bases remained unmatched. CDR3 size: 15 residues. The CDR3 DNA is TGTGCCAGCAGTGAACCGGGACAGGGTGCGTACGAGCAGTACTTC. It translates to CASSEPGQGAYEQYF.

This clonotype showed up many times. V usage is TRBV27 and J usage is TRBJ1-1; 8 bases fit TRBD1. The CDR3 consists of 18 residues. J gave up 5 bases and V 0 bases, and 14 bases lay outside the gene matches. CDR1 and CDR2 (germline): MNHEY, SMNVEV (reference sequence). The DNA of the CDR3 is TGTGCCAGCAGTTTATCCCCCCGGGCAGGGGGCGCATGGACTGAAGCTTTCTTT. This sequence encodes CASSLSPRAGGAWTEAFF.

This clonotype is medium-sized. CDR3 sequence: CSARDGTLGNSPLHF. DNA for the CDR3: TGCAGTGCTAGAGATGGGACACTTGGTAATTCACCCCTCCACTTT. This chain joins TRBV20-1 and TRBJ1-6, with D possibly matching TRBD1 (6 bases). Germline lookup yields CDR1 DFQATT and CDR2 SNEGSKA (reference sequence). This CDR3 region has 15 residues. V was shortened by 0 bases and J by 6 bases, with 12 bases between the two germline ends.

This clonotype was seen repeatedly, ten times or more. The CDR3 spells CASSLAGALDTGELFF. CDR3 nucleotides: TGTGCCAGCAGCTTGGCGGGGGCCCTGGACACCGGGGAGCTGTTTTTT. V and J are TRBV5-6 and TRBJ2-2; D is tentatively TRBD1 or TRBD2 (6 bases each). There are 16 residues in the CDR3. Trimming took 0 bases from V and 3 from J, leaving 12 bases between them. CDR1 is SGHDT, CDR2 YYEEEE, per germline.

This clonotype was recorded at least ten times. The chain couples TRBV7-2 to TRBJ2-7, with 9 bases fitting TRBD2. Germline values: CDR1 SGHTA, CDR2 FQGNSA. Trimming cost V 3 bases and J 0 bases; bases outside gene matches: 3. The CDR3 extends over 15 amino acids. The CDR3 DNA is TGTGCCAGCAGCTTCCAGCGGGGGGACTCCTACGAGCAGTACTTC. This sequence encodes CASSFQRGDSYEQYF.

This clonotype was recorded at least ten times. V and J are TRBV20-1 and TRBJ1-3; 8 nucleotides line up with TRBD1. The CDR3 consists of 16 residues. Germline V gives CDR1 DFQATT, CDR2 SNEGSKA (reference sequence). V lost 3 bases and J lost 0; bases outside the gene matches: 7. CDR3 sequence: CSASIQGGNSGNTIYF. The CDR3 nucleotides read TGCAGTGCTAGTATACAGGGGGGAAACTCTGGAAACACCATATATTTT.

This clonotype was counted ten times or more. The rearrangement links TRBV5-5 to TRBJ2-3, with D possibly matching TRBD2 (5 bases). Germline V gene sequence: CDR1 SGHKS, CDR2 YYEKEE (reference sequence). Trimming shortened V by 5 bases and J by 2 bases, and 15 bases separated the two germline ends. The CDR3 consists of 15 residues. The CDR3 loop reads CASSSGITTTDTQYF. The CDR3 DNA reads TGTGCCAGCAGTTCCGGGATCACCACCACAGATACGCAGTATTTT.

Many counts were recorded for this clonotype. This chain connects TRBV20-1 to TRBJ1-5, with 7 bases identical to TRBD1. The germline V gene encodes CDR1 DFQATT and CDR2 SNEGSKA (reference sequence). The ends lost 2 bases at V and 2 bases at J; junction bases unmatched: 6. The CDR3 has 15 residues. In DNA form, the CDR3 reads TGCAGTGCTAGAAACAGGGGACGTGGCAATCAGCCCCAGCATTTT. Amino acids: CSARNRGRGNQPQHF.

This clonotype was picked up many times. The chain is built from TRBV4-2 and TRBJ2-7, with 7 bases that match TRBD2. J lost 1 base, V lost 4 bases, and 10 bases had no gene match. Germline CDR1 reads LGHNA; CDR2 reads YNFKEQ. The CDR3 is made up of 16 amino acids. CDR3 sequence: CASSLFFGGGSYEQYF. CDR3 nucleotides: TGTGCCAGCAGCCTCTTCTTCGGCGGGGGTTCCTACGAGCAGTACTTC.

This clonotype was recorded many times. The chain employs TRBV18 and TRBJ2-3; D may match TRBD1 or TRBD2 (5 bases each). V lost 4 bases and J 4 bases, leaving 6 bases between the germline ends. The CDR3 contains 12 residues. Germline assignment: CDR1 KGHSH and CDR2 LQKENI. CDR3 in DNA: TGTGCCAGCTCACGAGGGGCAGATACGCAGTATTTT. It yields the protein CASSRGADTQYF.

Ten or more counts support this clonotype. J is TRBJ2-1 and V is TRBV29-1; D might be TRBD2 (6 bases). CDR1 and CDR2 from the germline V gene are SQVTM and ANQGSEA. The germline V and J ends were trimmed by 7 bases and 10 bases, with 17 bases remaining between them. CDR3 length equals 12 residues. This CDR3 is CSALSGVGEQFF. CDR3 nucleotides: TGCAGCGCCCTCTCGGGGGTCGGGGAGCAGTTCTTC.

This chain connects TRBV5-6 to TRBJ2-7; D uncertain. Looked up from germline, CDR1 is SGHDT and CDR2 is YYEEEE. The V gene lost 0 bases and the J gene lost 7 bases, with 11 bases spanning the gap. The CDR3 consists of 13 residues. In DNA, the CDR3 is TGTGCCAGCAGCTTGGATAGTTATGAGGAGCAGTACTTC. Translated, it gives CASSLDSYEEQYF.

This clonotype has at least ten counts. This chain uses TRBV3-1 with TRBJ2-3, with 8 bases aligning to TRBD2. Germline V CDR1 and CDR2: LGHDT, YNNKEL (reference sequence). CDR3 size: 16 residues. J lost 4 bases, V lost 1 base, and 7 bases had no gene match. The CDR3 sequence: CASSQVFMRGADTQYF. CDR3 sequence (DNA): TGTGCCAGCAGCCAAGTTTTTATGCGGGGGGCAGATACGCAGTATTTT.

This clonotype was detected ten times or more. The chain carries TRBV6-1 and TRBJ1-5; tentative D call: TRBD1 (5 bases). V was clipped by 6 bases and J by 0 bases, with 21 bases between them. The CDR3 is 18 residues long. CDR1 and CDR2 (germline): MNHNS, SASEGT. The CDR3, as DNA: TGTGCCAGCAGACCAGACAGACTTTATACCTATAGCAATCAGCCCCAGCATTTT. Translating it yields CASRPDRLYTYSNQPQHF.

This clonotype was observed many times. The chain couples TRBV9 to TRBJ1-1, with 9 nucleotides matching TRBD1. Trimming took 3 bases from V and 4 from J; bases not matched to a gene: 4. This CDR3 region has 14 residues. The germline V gene encodes CDR1 SGDLS and CDR2 YYNGEE. The CDR3 DNA sequence: TGTGCCAGCAGCGCGGGACAGGGTAGCACTGAAGCTTTCTTT. Protein sequence: CASSAGQGSTEAFF.

This clonotype was detected ten times or more. V usage is TRBV24-1 and J usage is TRBJ2-2, with D perhaps given as TRBD1 or TRBD2 (5 bases each). This CDR3 region has 16 residues. The germline V gene encodes CDR1 KGHDR and CDR2 SFDVKD. Trimming stripped 5 bases from V and 1 base from J, with 13 bases between. In DNA form, the CDR3 reads TGTGCCACCAGTGGGGGGAGAACGGGGAACACCGGGGAGCTGTTTTTT. Its protein is CATSGGRTGNTGELFF.

This clonotype was observed many times. V is TRBV2 and J is TRBJ2-3; 7 bases are a match to TRBD1. The CDR3 length is 15 residues. Per the germline V gene, CDR1 is SNHLY and CDR2 is FYNNEI. With V trimmed by 6 bases and J by 1 base, 7 bases remained unmatched. The CDR3 sequence is CASRRQGSRTDTQYF. As DNA, the CDR3 is TGTGCCAGCAGGAGACAGGGATCTCGCACAGATACGCAGTATTTT.